This passage covers 32 T cell receptor beta chains from one sample sequenced in a study of T cell repertoires in cytomegalovirus infection. TCRdb used MiXCR to reprocess the reads, holding one entry per CDR3 protein. The data show under 800,000 distinct CDR3 sequences, with 24% seen just once and roughly 8% held by the top ten. Sequencing used CD8+ T cells from PBMCs. Every receptor here comes from a human donor in good health (CMV status not recorded). Some clones in this sample may be carry-over from other donors' samples.

The DNA of the CDR3 is TGTGCCAGCAGCTTTCCGAGACTAGCGGGGGGTTACGAGACCCAGTACTTC. Protein: CASSFPRLAGGYETQYF. The chain carries TRBV6-5 and TRBJ2-5; 13 bases fit TRBD2. Germline V gives CDR1 MNHEY, CDR2 SVGAGI. The CDR3 is 17 residues long. J was trimmed by 5 bases and V by 6 bases; bases with no gene match: 12.

The V call is TRBV10-3, the J call TRBJ2-7, with D perhaps being TRBD1 or TRBD2 (6 bases each). The germline V and J ends were trimmed by 0 bases and 3 bases, with 9 bases remaining between them. The CDR3 is 14 amino acids. Germline V gene sequence: CDR1 ENHRY, CDR2 SYGVKD. The CDR3 sequence: CAISESRGDYEQYV. The DNA for the CDR3 is TGTGCCATCAGTGAGTCGAGGGGGGACTACGAGCAGTACGTC.

This clonotype showed up many times. The V and J genes are TRBV7-6 and TRBJ2-5; D is undetermined. CDR1 is SGHVS, CDR2 FNYEAQ, per germline. The length of the CDR3 is 12 residues. Trimming cost V 6 bases and J 2 bases, with 7 bases left between them. The CDR3 region is CASSSLQETQYF. CDR3 nucleotide sequence: TGTGCCAGCAGTTCACTGCAAGAGACCCAGTACTTC. Supplemented by reference TRBV7-6 and TRBJ2-5, the full variable domain reads GAGVSQSPRYKVTKRGQDVALRCDPISGHVSLYWYRQALGQGPEFLTYFNYEAQQDKSGLPNDRFSAERPEGSISTLTIQRTEQRDSAMYRCASSSLQETQYFGPGTRLLVL.

In its sample, this clonotype was seen many times. The CDR3 region is CASSRGQETQYF. In nucleotides, the CDR3 is TGTGCCAGCTCCAGGGGACAAGAGACCCAGTACTTC. This chain connects TRBV28 to TRBJ2-5; D is perhaps TRBD1 (6 bases). V was pared by 8 bases and J by 2 bases, with 9 bases between. The V gene's germline CDR1 is MDHEN and CDR2 SYDVKM. This CDR3 comprises 12 residues.

At least ten counts were recorded for this clonotype. This chain links TRBV6-6 with TRBJ2-1; D not resolved. This CDR3 spans 11 amino acids. The germline V gene has CDR1 MNHNY and CDR2 SVGAGI (reference sequence). The V and J ends lost 2 bases and 5 bases respectively, with 1 base between them. The CDR3 loop reads CASSYHNEQFF. CDR3 in DNA: TGTGCCAGCAGTTACCACAATGAGCAGTTCTTC.

In the case of this clonotype: This sequence may be a read error, since a much larger clone differs from it by one base. This chain joins TRBV7-9 and TRBJ2-1; the D gene could be TRBD1 or TRBD2 (5 bases each). This CDR3 region has 12 residues. CDR1 and CDR2 from the germline V gene are SEHNR and FQNEAQ (reference sequence). The CDR3 nucleotides are TGTGTCAGCAGTCCGCCGGGACCGGAGCAGTTCTTC. The encoded protein is CVSSPPGPEQFF.

V usage is TRBV18 and J usage is TRBJ1-1, with 7 bases matching TRBD1. The J segment lost 3 bases and the V segment lost 2 bases, leaving 9 bases of the junction unmatched. The length of the CDR3 is 16 residues. The germline V gene has CDR1 KGHSH and CDR2 LQKENI. This chain's CDR3 is CASSPTGTVGDTEAFF. The CDR3 bases are TGTGCCAGCTCACCAACCGGGACAGTAGGGGACACTGAAGCTTTCTTT.

This clonotype was found a few times. The chain uses TRBV29-1 and TRBJ2-6, with D unclear. V was trimmed by 7 bases and J by 2 bases, leaving 9 bases between them. Germline V gene lookup returns CDR1 SQVTM and CDR2 ANQGSEA. The CDR3 sequence is 13 residues long. In DNA, the CDR3 is TGCAGCGCGTGGGATGCTGGGGCCAACGTCCTGACTTTC. This codes for CSAWDAGANVLTF.

The chain recombines TRBV28 with TRBJ2-1; the D is unclear. The CDR3 has 17 amino acids. Between the trimmed V and J ends, which lost 2 bases and 3 bases, there was a span of 17 bases. The germline CDR1 and CDR2 sequences are MDHEN and SYDVKM. CDR3 nucleotides: TGTGCCAGCAGTTTACAGGAGAATAGGCTGATCTACAATGAGCAGTTCTTC. Protein product: CASSLQENRLIYNEQFF.

This clonotype was detected only a few times. The chain uses TRBV12-3 or TRBV12-4 and TRBJ1-4; D not resolved. The CDR3 length is 14 residues. Trimming removed 6 bases from V and 0 bases from J, with 8 bases in between. The CDR3 loop is CASSHHSTNEKLFF. CDR3 DNA: TGTGCCAGCAGCCATCATTCAACTAATGAAAAACTGTTTTTT.

The V gene is TRBV14, the J gene TRBJ1-6; no reliable D call. Per germline, CDR1 SGHDN and CDR2 FVKESK. V lost 0 bases and J 10 bases, leaving 13 bases between the germline ends. The CDR3 contains 15 residues. The CDR3 here is CASSQDFMAGSPLHF. In nucleotides, the CDR3 is TGTGCCAGCAGCCAAGATTTCATGGCCGGGTCACCCCTCCACTTT.

This clonotype appeared a few times. CDR3 region: CASSLYVEQYV. For the CDR3, the DNA is TGTGCCAGCAGCTTATATGTCGAGCAGTACGTC. The chain is built from TRBV11-2 and TRBJ2-7; D call uncertain. Trimming cost V 2 bases and J 6 bases, with 5 bases left between them. The CDR3 is made up of 11 amino acids. Germline V gene sequence: CDR1 SGHAT, CDR2 FQNNGV.

This clonotype was seen more than once but under ten times. The chain has TRBV6-6 and TRBJ2-7; D unresolved. Germline-derived CDR1 and CDR2 are MNHNY and SVGAGI (reference sequence). V was pared by 5 bases and J by 5 bases, with 13 bases between. This CDR3 comprises 13 residues. Written as DNA, the CDR3 is TGTGCCAGCAGTCCCCTGGCGGCCCACGAGCAGTACGTC. It is translated as CASSPLAAHEQYV.

In the case of this clonotype: This may be a read error: a much more frequent sequence differs by one nucleotide. The chain couples TRBV7-6 to TRBJ2-2; no reliable D call. The CDR3 consists of 15 residues. Germline CDR1 SGHVS, CDR2 FNYEAQ. The CDR3 loop reads CASSFQDGYTRELFF. Here the CDR3 DNA reads TGTGCCAGCAGTTTTCAGGACGGATACACCCGGGAGCTGTTTTTT.

Of note for this clonotype: A read error may be the cause here, since a much bigger clone is one base away. This rearrangement joins TRBV28 to TRBJ2-1, with TRBD1 matching over 9 bases. The germline V gene has CDR1 MDHEN and CDR2 SYDVKM. CDR3 length: 18 amino acids. The CDR3, as DNA: TGTGCCAGCAGCACAAATTCCTTCCGACAGGGGGGAAACAATGAGCAGTTGTTC. Amino acids: CASSTNSFRQGGNNEQLF. The full variable domain, completed using reference TRBV28 and TRBJ2-1, is DVKVTQSSRYLVKRTGEKVFLECVQDMDHENMFWYRQDPGLGLRLIYFSYDVKMKEKGDIPEGYSVSREKKERFSLILESASTNQTSMYLCASSTNSFRQGGNNEQLFGPGTRLTVL.

The rearrangement joins TRBV10-2 to TRBJ1-5; tentative D call: TRBD1 (6 bases). Germline CDR1 is WSHSY and CDR2 is SAAADI. V was trimmed by 2 bases and J by 2 bases, leaving 19 bases between them. CDR3 length: 18 residues. The CDR3 DNA sequence: TGCGCCAGCAGTGAGGACAATACAGGGACGGGTGGCAATCAGCCCCAGCATTTT. Its translation: CASSEDNTGTGGNQPQHF.

This clonotype came up many times. The genes are TRBV7-8 and TRBJ2-1; no clear D. The CDR3 extends over 15 amino acids. Germline CDR1 SGHVS, CDR2 FQNEAQ. V was trimmed by 1 base and J by 5 bases, leaving 12 bases between them. CDR3 nucleotides: TGTGCCAGCAGCTTAGAGAGGCGGCTTAACAATGAGCAGTTCTTC. It codes for CASSLERRLNNEQFF.

This clonotype was picked up one time. The CDR3 DNA is TGTGCCAGCAGAACCTTTTCGGACGCCGGCGTCTACGAGCAGTACGTC. It is translated as CASRTFSDAGVYEQYV. V usage is TRBV28 and J usage is TRBJ2-7; unclear D gene. CDR3 length: 16 residues. CDR1 and CDR2 from the germline V gene are MDHEN and SYDVKM. V lost 6 bases to trimming and J lost 3 bases, with 21 bases between them.

Only a few counts were recorded for this clonotype. This rearrangement joins TRBV7-9 to TRBJ1-1; 10 bases match TRBD1. V dropped 9 bases and J dropped 1; count of bases not matched to a gene: 5. The CDR3 loop spans 14 amino acids. Germline V lookup: CDR1 SEHNR, CDR2 FQNEAQ (reference sequence). The CDR3 coding sequence is TGTGCCAGTCGACAGGGGGCTGGGAACACTGAAGCTTTCTTT. It is translated as CASRQGAGNTEAFF.

In this sample, this clonotype turned up a few times. The chain carries TRBV4-2 and TRBJ1-1, with D uncertain. Trimming pared 0 bases from V and 6 bases from J, leaving 8 bases between. Germline CDR1 LGHNA, CDR2 YNFKEQ. The CDR3 runs 13 residues. The CDR3 loop reads CASSQEWKPEAFF. CDR3 in DNA: TGTGCCAGCAGCCAAGAATGGAAGCCTGAAGCTTTCTTT.

The gene calls are TRBV12-3 or TRBV12-4 and TRBJ2-5; 8 bases match TRBD1. The CDR3 is 14 residues long. V lost 7 bases, J lost 1 base, and 5 bases stayed unmatched. CDR3 nucleotides: TGTGCCAGCACCCCGGACAGGGCCCAAGAGACCCAGTACTTC. Protein sequence: CASTPDRAQETQYF.

The chain couples TRBV7-9 to TRBJ2-7, with D perhaps TRBD1 (6 bases). This CDR3 is built from 13 residues. Germline assignment: CDR1 SEHNR and CDR2 FQNEAQ (reference sequence). CDR3 sequence (DNA): TGTGCCAACAGCCAGGACAGCTCCTACGAGCAGTACGTC. It is translated as CANSQDSSYEQYV.

The chain is built from TRBV13 and TRBJ2-5, with TRBD2 as a possible D gene (6 bases). Germline values: CDR1 PRHDT, CDR2 FYEKMQ (reference sequence). This CDR3 has 14 residues. V was cut by 8 bases and J by 4 bases, with 17 bases left in between. CDR3 in amino acids: CASGSRGLAETQYF. The CDR3 DNA reads TGTGCCAGCGGGAGTCGGGGGTTAGCAGAGACCCAGTACTTC. Based on the CDR3 plus reference TRBV13 and TRBJ2-5, the full variable domain is AAGVIQSPRHLIKEKRETATLKCYPIPRHDTVYWYQQGPGQDPQFLISFYEKMQSDKGSIPDRFSAQQFSDYHSELNMSSLELGDSALYFCASGSRGLAETQYFGPGTRLLVL.

This chain uses TRBV20-1 with TRBJ1-1; D is unclear. Trimming took off 0 bases at V and 5 bases at J, with 7 bases between the two ends. CDR1 DFQATT and CDR2 SNEGSKA come from the germline V gene (reference sequence). The CDR3 extends over 12 amino acids. This CDR3 reads CSAREGRTEAFF. CDR3 in DNA: TGCAGTGCTAGAGAGGGCAGGACTGAAGCTTTCTTT.

Turning to this clonotype: A read error is possible here, since a much larger clone lies one base away. The chain recombines TRBV7-6 with TRBJ2-2, with D tentatively TRBD1 (6 bases). The germline V gene has CDR1 SGHVS and CDR2 FNYEAQ. This CDR3 region has 16 residues. The CDR3, as DNA: TGTGCCAGCGGCTTATTCAGGGGCCAGTTCACCGGGGAGCTGTTTTTT. This translates into CASGLFRGQFTGELFF. Together with reference TRBV7-6 and TRBJ2-2, the CDR3 gives the full variable domain: GAGVSQSPRYKVTKRGQDVALRCDPISGHVSLYWYRQALGQGPEFLTYFNYEAQQDKSGLPNDRFSAERPEGSISTLTIQRTEQRDSAMYRCASGLFRGQFTGELFFGEGSRLTVL.

This clonotype was seen at least ten times. This CDR3 reads CASAIRGAERKTQYF. The CDR3 region has the DNA TGTGCCAGCGCCATTAGAGGGGCGGAAAGAAAGACCCAGTACTTC. J is TRBJ2-5 and V is TRBV7-2; D may correspond to TRBD1 or TRBD2 (5 bases each). Germline V gene sequence: CDR1 SGHTA, CDR2 FQGNSA. V lost 8 bases and J 6 bases, leaving 22 bases between the germline ends. The CDR3 consists of 15 residues.

In its sample, this clonotype was seen once. This chain uses TRBV7-2 with TRBJ2-7; 7 bases agree with TRBD1. V gave up 4 bases and J gave up 4 bases; unmatched junction bases: 1. Germline assignment: CDR1 SGHTA and CDR2 FQGNSA. There are 12 residues in the CDR3. CDR3 residues: CASSYRGYEQYF. The CDR3 coding sequence is TGTGCCAGCAGCTACAGGGGATACGAGCAGTACTTC.

At least ten counts were recorded for this clonotype. V and J are TRBV7-2 and TRBJ2-1; TRBD1 matches at 7 bases. V shed 6 bases and J 7 bases; nucleotides not matched to a gene: 6. This CDR3 has 13 residues. Germline V gene data show CDR1 as SGHTA and CDR2 as FQGNSA. CDR3 region: CASSRGGRNEQFF. For the CDR3, the DNA is TGTGCCAGCAGTCGAGGGGGCCGAAATGAGCAGTTCTTC. The full variable domain, its missing parts supplied by reference TRBV7-2 and TRBJ2-1, is GAGVSQSPSNKVTEKGKDVELRCDPISGHTALYWYRQSLGQGLEFLIYFQGNSAPDKSGLPSDRFSAERTGGSVSTLTIQRTQQEDSAVYLCASSRGGRNEQFFGPGTRLTVL.

A few counts support this clonotype. The V gene is TRBV29-1, the J gene TRBJ1-2; D uncertain. The CDR3 extends over 13 amino acids. V lost 4 bases, J lost 1 base, and 10 bases lay in between. The V gene's germline CDR1 is SQVTM and CDR2 ANQGSEA. CDR3 amino acids: CSVVGNGNYGYTF. In DNA, the CDR3 is TGCAGCGTTGTTGGGAACGGTAACTATGGCTACACCTTC.

The V gene is TRBV12-3 or TRBV12-4, the J gene TRBJ2-1; 8 bases agree with TRBD2. This CDR3 contains 14 residues. J gave up 7 bases and V 6 bases, and 8 bases lay outside the gene matches. CDR3 loop: CASRRGGPVNEQFF. Here the CDR3 DNA reads TGTGCCAGCAGACGGGGGGGCCCGGTGAATGAGCAGTTCTTC.

Concerning this clonotype itself: One junction end does not reproduce the germline sequence, and a read error may be involved. V and J are TRBV7-9 and TRBJ2-3; 8 bases are a match to TRBD1. CDR1 and CDR2 from the germline V gene are SEHNR and FQNEAQ (reference sequence). The CDR3 covers 15 residues. The CDR3 bases are TGTGCCTGCAGCCCTCGACAGGGGAACACAGATACGCAGTATTTT. Residues: CACSPRQGNTDTQYF.

The chain uses TRBV4-2 and TRBJ2-7; D unresolved. Looked up from germline, CDR1 is LGHNA and CDR2 is YNFKEQ. The CDR3 totals 13 residues. The V end lost 0 bases, the J end lost 6 bases, and 9 bases lay between the germline ends. The CDR3 nucleotides read TGTGCCAGCAGCCAAGAAGCAGTTGCCGAGCAGTACTTC. Encoded protein: CASSQEAVAEQYF.